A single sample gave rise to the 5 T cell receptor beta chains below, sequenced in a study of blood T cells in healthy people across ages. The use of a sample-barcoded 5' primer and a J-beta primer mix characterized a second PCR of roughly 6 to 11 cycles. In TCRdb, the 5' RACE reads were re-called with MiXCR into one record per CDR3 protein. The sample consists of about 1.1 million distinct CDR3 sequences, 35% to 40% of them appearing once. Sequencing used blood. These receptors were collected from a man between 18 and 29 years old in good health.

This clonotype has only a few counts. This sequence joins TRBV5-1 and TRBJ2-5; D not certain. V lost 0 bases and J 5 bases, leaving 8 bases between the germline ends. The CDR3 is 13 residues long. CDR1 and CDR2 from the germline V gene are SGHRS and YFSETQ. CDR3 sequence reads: CASSLEIGETQYF. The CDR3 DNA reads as TGCGCCAGCAGCTTGGAGATCGGGGAGACCCAGTACTTC. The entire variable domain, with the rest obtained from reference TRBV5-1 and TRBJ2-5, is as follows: KAGVTQTPRYLIKTRGQQVTLSCSPISGHRSVSWYQQTPGQGLQFLFEYFSETQRNKGNFPGRFSGRQFSNSRSEMNVSTLELGDSALYLCASSLEIGETQYFGPGTRLLVL.

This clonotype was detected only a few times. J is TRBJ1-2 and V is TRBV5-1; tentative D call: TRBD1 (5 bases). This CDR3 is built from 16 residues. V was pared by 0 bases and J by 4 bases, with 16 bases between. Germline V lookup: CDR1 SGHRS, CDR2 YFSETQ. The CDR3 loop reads CASSLAGGERGYGYTF. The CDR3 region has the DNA TGCGCCAGCAGCTTGGCCGGAGGGGAGAGAGGCTATGGCTACACCTTC.

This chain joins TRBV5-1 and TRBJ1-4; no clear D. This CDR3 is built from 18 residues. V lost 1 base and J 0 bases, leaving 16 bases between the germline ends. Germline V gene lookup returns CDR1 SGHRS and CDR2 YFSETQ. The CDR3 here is CASSLTWQTRATNEKLFF. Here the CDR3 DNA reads TGCGCCAGCAGCTTGACCTGGCAGACCCGTGCAACTAATGAAAAACTGTTTTTT.

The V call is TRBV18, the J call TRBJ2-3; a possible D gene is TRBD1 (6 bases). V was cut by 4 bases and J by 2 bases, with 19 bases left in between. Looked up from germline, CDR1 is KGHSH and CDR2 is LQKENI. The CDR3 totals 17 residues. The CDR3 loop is CASSRNLRGLITDTQYF. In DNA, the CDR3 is TGTGCCAGCTCACGGAACCTCAGGGGCCTAATCACAGATACGCAGTATTTT.

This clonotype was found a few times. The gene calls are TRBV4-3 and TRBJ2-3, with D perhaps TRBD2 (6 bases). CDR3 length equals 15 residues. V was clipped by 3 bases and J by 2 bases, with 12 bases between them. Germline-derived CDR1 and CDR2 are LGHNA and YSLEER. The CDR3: CASSHGGAHTDTQYF. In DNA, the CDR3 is TGCGCCAGCAGCCATGGAGGGGCGCACACAGATACGCAGTATTTT.